A single T cell receptor beta chain is shown here with its context. Its antigen is still unknown. These data come from a study of T cells in Graves' hyperthyroidism and ophthalmopathy. Between the trimmed V and J ends, which lost 3 bases and 11 bases, there was a span of 19 bases. The CDR3 contains 15 residues. CDR1 is MGHRA and CDR2 is YSYEKL in the germline V gene. TCR beta CDR3 region amplification was performed from RNA transcripts. First-round RT-PCR targeting the TCR CDR3 was performed with the HTBI primer set. In TCRdb, the multiplex PCR reads were re-called with MiXCR into one record per CDR3 protein. The sample contains under 350,000 distinct CDR3 sequences, about 18% of which appear only once. Study-level points and caveats: Most thyroid clonotypes expanded above 0.001 were also detected in blood.

The TCR sequence derives from a woman between 45 and 65 years old with Graves' hyperthyroidism. The gene calls are TRBV4-1 and TRBJ1-4; D call uncertain. Sequenced: blood. The CDR3 nucleotides read TGCGCCAGCAGCCACCTTTTTACCAAATCAATCAAACTGTTTTTT. It codes for CASSHLFTKSIKLFF.